Below are 18 T cell receptor beta chains sequenced from a single sample in a study of blood T cell repertoires in COVID-19. Sequenced by immunoSEQ multiplex PCR; TCRdb stores in-frame clones only, minus some. This sample has over 35,000 clones, with over 80% found just once. The sample was peripheral blood. These receptors originate from a human donor in a cohort sampled during active COVID-19.

The chain carries TRBV10-3 and TRBJ2-1; 15 bases align to TRBD2. J lost 2 bases, V lost 7 bases, and 3 bases had no gene match. From germline, CDR1 is ENHRY and CDR2 SYGVKD. The length of the CDR3 is 16 residues. CDR3 region: CAITGTSGGPYNEQFF. CDR3 nucleotides: TGTGCCATCACCGGGACTAGCGGGGGGCCCTACAATGAGCAGTTCTTC.

The V gene is TRBV25-1, the J gene TRBJ2-5; tentative D call: TRBD1 (6 bases). Trimming removed 5 bases at V and 7 bases at J, with 8 bases between. Looked up from germline, CDR1 is MGHDK and CDR2 is SYGVNS. CDR3 size: 11 residues. Here the CDR3 DNA reads TGTGCCAGCAGTACAGGGTTGACCCAGTACTTC. It specifies CASSTGLTQYF.

The CDR3 DNA is TGTGCCAGCCAGGGCGGGACAGCATACAATGAGCAGTTCTTC. Translation: CASQGGTAYNEQFF. This sequence joins TRBV25-1 and TRBJ2-1; tentatively, D is TRBD1 (7 bases). V was shortened by 8 bases and J by 4 bases, with 15 bases between the two germline ends. The CDR3 is made up of 14 amino acids. In germline, CDR1 is MGHDK, CDR2 SYGVNS.

This clone has a single count. The chain employs TRBV5-1 and TRBJ2-3; D perhaps matches TRBD2 (6 bases). Trimming removed 5 bases at V and 2 bases at J, with 12 bases between. Germline V gene data show CDR1 as SGHRS and CDR2 as YFSETQ. The CDR3 sequence is 14 residues long. CDR3 residues: CASRLAPYTDTQYF. DNA of the CDR3: TGCGCCAGCAGGCTAGCGCCTTACACAGATACGCAGTATTTT.

The chain carries TRBV4-1 and TRBJ2-7; TRBD2 matches at 7 bases. The CDR3 contains 14 residues. Per germline, CDR1 MGHRA and CDR2 YSYEKL. J lost 6 bases, V lost 2 bases, and 7 bases had no gene match. The CDR3 DNA sequence: TGCGCCAGCAGCCAACCGTTGTGGGGGGGCGAGCAGTACTTC. This encodes CASSQPLWGGEQYF.

This chain connects TRBV7-2 to TRBJ1-5; D is uncertain. The V and J ends lost 1 base and 9 bases respectively, with 13 bases between them. Germline values: CDR1 SGHTA, CDR2 FQGNSA. The CDR3 spans 14 residues. The CDR3 is CASSLGAASRPQHF. DNA of the CDR3: TGTGCCAGCAGCTTAGGGGCCGCCAGCCGGCCCCAGCATTTT.

The chain joins TRBV30 to TRBJ2-5; D gene uncertain. The CDR3 has 13 amino acids. CDR1 is GTSNPN and CDR2 is SVGIG in the germline V gene (reference sequence). Trimming left V 2 bases short and J 1 base short, with 8 bases between. The CDR3 region is CAWSRSPQETQYF. In nucleotides, the CDR3 is TGTGCCTGGAGTCGTAGCCCCCAAGAGACCCAGTACTTC.

This clone was picked up one time. This chain uses TRBV18 with TRBJ2-7; D may be TRBD2 (5 bases). Germline CDR1 is KGHSH and CDR2 is LQKENI. The germline V and J ends were trimmed by 3 bases and 1 base, with 10 bases remaining between them. The CDR3 length is 14 residues. This CDR3 reads CASSPGGGSYEQYF. Written as DNA, the CDR3 is TGTGCCAGCTCACCTGGAGGCGGATCCTACGAGCAGTACTTC.

The rearrangement joins TRBV30 to TRBJ1-1; D is unclear. Germline CDR1 GTSNPN, CDR2 SVGIG (reference sequence). The CDR3 is 13 residues long. The ends were cut back, 2 bases at V and 1 base at J, with 8 bases in the middle. This chain's CDR3 is CAWSREGNTEAFF. In DNA form, the CDR3 reads TGTGCCTGGAGTAGAGAGGGGAACACTGAAGCTTTCTTT.

V and J are TRBV10-3 and TRBJ1-2, with 9 bases lining up with TRBD1. The CDR3 length is 13 residues. The junction had 6 bases not matched to a gene; V was cut back by 5 bases and J by 8 bases. CDR1 is ENHRY, CDR2 SYGVKD, per germline. The CDR3 sequence is CAISRGQGGGYTF. The CDR3 coding sequence is TGTGCCATCAGTAGGGGACAGGGAGGCGGCTACACCTTC.

This clone was seen a few times. The V call is TRBV7-2, the J call TRBJ2-1, with D tentatively TRBD2 (6 bases). CDR3 length: 15 residues. V was cut by 3 bases and J by 7 bases, with 16 bases left in between. Germline loops: CDR1 SGHTA, CDR2 FQGNSA. This CDR3 reads CASSLGLGTRNEQFF. CDR3 sequence (DNA): TGTGCCAGCAGCTTGGGACTGGGTACCAGGAATGAGCAGTTCTTC.

The rearrangement links TRBV5-1 to TRBJ1-1; D remains ambiguous. CDR3 length equals 15 residues. Trimming cost V 0 bases and J 2 bases, with 11 bases left between them. In germline, CDR1 is SGHRS, CDR2 YFSETQ. The CDR3 spells CASSLVYRGNTEAFF. DNA of the CDR3: TGCGCCAGCAGCTTGGTATACCGGGGTAACACTGAAGCTTTCTTT.

J is TRBJ1-5 and V is TRBV7-8, with 10 bases that match TRBD1. The CDR3 covers 22 residues. From germline, CDR1 is SGHVS and CDR2 FQNEAQ. J lost 0 bases, V lost 2 bases, and 19 bases had no gene match. The CDR3 DNA reads as TGTGCCAGCAGCTTACGGAGTTTCGACAGGGGGCATCGACAAAATAGCAATCAGCCCCAGCATTTT. Protein sequence: CASSLRSFDRGHRQNSNQPQHF.

The J gene is TRBJ2-1, the V gene TRBV28; TRBD1 agrees at 8 bases. This CDR3 has 13 amino acids. J was trimmed by 9 bases and V by 2 bases; bases with no gene match: 3. Germline V gene lookup returns CDR1 MDHEN and CDR2 SYDVKM. Here the CDR3 reads CASSLDRGGEQFF. CDR3 sequence (DNA): TGTGCCAGCAGTTTAGACAGGGGCGGTGAGCAGTTCTTC.

Regarding this clone: The junction and the germline gene differ at one end; a read error may be behind it. The chain employs TRBV7-2 and TRBJ1-2; 10 bases align to TRBD1. Germline-derived CDR1 and CDR2 are SGHTA and FQGNSA. This CDR3 has 15 residues. CDR3 in DNA: TGTGCCAGCAGCACCGGGACAGGGGCTAACTATCGCTACACCTTC. Protein sequence: CASSTGTGANYRYTF.

The rearrangement joins TRBV11-3 to TRBJ2-5; the D gene is possibly TRBD1 (5 bases). Germline lookup yields CDR1 SGHNT and CDR2 YENEEA. V was pared by 3 bases and J by 2 bases, with 10 bases between. The CDR3 is made up of 14 amino acids. The CDR3 protein is CASSFLQAQETQYF. The DNA for the CDR3 is TGTGCCAGCAGCTTTTTACAGGCACAAGAGACCCAGTACTTC.

This rearrangement joins TRBV4-2 to TRBJ1-2; D is unclear. This CDR3 has 13 amino acids. CDR1 and CDR2 from the germline V gene are LGHNA and YNFKEQ. V gave up 0 bases and J gave up 8 bases, with 10 bases separating them. The CDR3 DNA follows: TGTGCCAGCAGCCAAGATAGCGGGCGCGGCTACACCTTC. The encoded protein is CASSQDSGRGYTF.

The chain uses TRBV30 and TRBJ2-1; 7 nucleotides match TRBD2. J was trimmed by 7 bases and V by 8 bases; bases with no gene match: 14. CDR3 size: 14 residues. CDR1 is GTSNPN and CDR2 is SVGIG in the germline V gene (reference sequence). CDR3 bases: TGTGCCCGCGACGCGGGGGTAGTCAGGAATGAGCAGTTCTTC. Amino acid sequence: CARDAGVVRNEQFF.